This T cell receptor beta chain emerged from a study of OX40 agonist ivuxolimab in advanced cancers. A note on this clone: Its matching antigen is unknown.

The protocol was immunoSEQ multiplex PCR, while the TCRdb copy is restricted to in-frame clones and leaves out a portion. This sample has about 18,000 clones, with over 75% found just once. Findings of the study overall: Clonal expansion in partial responders at 0.1-3.0 mg/kg ranked among the lowest.

Germline V gives CDR1 MNHEY, CDR2 SMNVEV (reference sequence). The CDR3 length is 14 residues. Trimming shortened V by 5 bases and J by 10 bases, and 15 bases separated the two germline ends. Patients were ruled out by autoimmune disease history or systemic immunosuppression. This TCR came from an adult with an advanced solid tumor such as melanoma, head and neck, liver or kidney cancer. The chain couples TRBV27 to TRBJ1-6; maybe TRBD1 (6 bases). Sequencing was performed on CD4+ or CD8+ T cells sorted from blood, taken in a trial of the OX40 agonist ivuxolimab. The CDR3 region has the DNA TGTGCCAGCAGTCTCGGCGGGGGGCGATCACCCCTCCACTTT. It specifies CASSLGGGRSPLHF.